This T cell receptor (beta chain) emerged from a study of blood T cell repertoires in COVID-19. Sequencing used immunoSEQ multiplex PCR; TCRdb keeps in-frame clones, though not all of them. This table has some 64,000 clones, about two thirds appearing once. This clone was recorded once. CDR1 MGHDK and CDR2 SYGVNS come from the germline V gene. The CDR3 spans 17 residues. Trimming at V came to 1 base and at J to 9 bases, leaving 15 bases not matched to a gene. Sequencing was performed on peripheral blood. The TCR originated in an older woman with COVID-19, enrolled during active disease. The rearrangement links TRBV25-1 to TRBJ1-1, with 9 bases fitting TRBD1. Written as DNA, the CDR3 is TGTGCCAGCAGTGAATCAAAAGGGACAGGGTTATTTTTACAAGCTTTCTTT. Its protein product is CASSESKGTGLFLQAFF.